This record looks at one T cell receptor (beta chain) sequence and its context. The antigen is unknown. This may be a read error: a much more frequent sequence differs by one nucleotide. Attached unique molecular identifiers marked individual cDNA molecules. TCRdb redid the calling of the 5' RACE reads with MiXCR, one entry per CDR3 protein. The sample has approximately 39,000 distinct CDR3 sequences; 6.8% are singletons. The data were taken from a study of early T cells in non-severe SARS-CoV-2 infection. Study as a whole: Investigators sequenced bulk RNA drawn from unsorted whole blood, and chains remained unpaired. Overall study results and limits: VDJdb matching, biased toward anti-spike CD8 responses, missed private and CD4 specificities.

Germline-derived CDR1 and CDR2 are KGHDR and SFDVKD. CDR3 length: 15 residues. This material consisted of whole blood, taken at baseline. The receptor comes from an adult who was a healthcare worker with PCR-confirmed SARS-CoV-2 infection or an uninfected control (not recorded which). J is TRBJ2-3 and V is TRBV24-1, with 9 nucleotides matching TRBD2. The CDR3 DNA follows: TGTGCCACCCGCGGAGAGCGGGAGGAAGGAGATACGAAGTATTTT. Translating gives CATRGEREEGDTKYF.